This TCR beta chain is from a study of cytomegalovirus exposure and HLA in healthy donors. Study as a whole: An earlier analysis found some 120 million unique TCR beta sequences from approximately 190 million T cells. Findings and limits, study-wide: For TCR beta chains, V- and J-gene trimming was later linked to a missense DCLRE1C variant. There were 160 or so TCR beta chains listed as cytomegalovirus-associated. Compared with the roughly 670-donor mean, an Asian-associated ancestry cluster reportedly had fewer N-insertions, according to a later analysis.

Only a few counts were recorded for this clone. Its antigen is undetermined. 13 Jbeta primers and 60 Vbeta primers were used for the PCR. This table comes from immunoSEQ multiplex PCR, and its TCRdb copy is limited to in-frame clones, with some not included. The sample includes over 150,000 clones, roughly four fifths seen only once; the top ten take around 5%. V lost 3 bases and J lost 6, with 17 bases in between. Germline V gene data show CDR1 as MNHNS and CDR2 as SASEGT. This CDR3 has 15 amino acids. The V gene is TRBV6-1, the J gene TRBJ1-1; D possibly corresponds to TRBD1 (6 bases). The clonotype originates from a girl aged 10-17 years in good health and CMV-seropositive. The specimen sequenced was PBMCs. CDR3 bases: TGTGCCAGCAGTGAGGGTTATCCAGGGGTCTCTGAAGCTTTCTTT. This codes for CASSEGYPGVSEAFF.